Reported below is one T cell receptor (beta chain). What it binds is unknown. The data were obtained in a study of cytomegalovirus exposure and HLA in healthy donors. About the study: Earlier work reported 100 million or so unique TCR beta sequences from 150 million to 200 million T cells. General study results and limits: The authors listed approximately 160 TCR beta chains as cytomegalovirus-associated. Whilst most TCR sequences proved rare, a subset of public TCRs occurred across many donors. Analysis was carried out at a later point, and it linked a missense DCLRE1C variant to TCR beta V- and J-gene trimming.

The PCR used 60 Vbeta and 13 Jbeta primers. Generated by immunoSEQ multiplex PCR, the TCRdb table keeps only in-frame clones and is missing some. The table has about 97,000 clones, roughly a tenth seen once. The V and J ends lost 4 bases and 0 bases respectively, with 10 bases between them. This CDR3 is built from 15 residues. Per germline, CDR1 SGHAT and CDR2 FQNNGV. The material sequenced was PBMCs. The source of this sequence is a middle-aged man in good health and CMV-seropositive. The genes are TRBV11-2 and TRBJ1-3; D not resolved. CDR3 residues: CASSYPKSSGNTIYF. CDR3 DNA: TGTGCCAGCAGCTACCCTAAGAGCTCTGGAAACACCATATATTTT.